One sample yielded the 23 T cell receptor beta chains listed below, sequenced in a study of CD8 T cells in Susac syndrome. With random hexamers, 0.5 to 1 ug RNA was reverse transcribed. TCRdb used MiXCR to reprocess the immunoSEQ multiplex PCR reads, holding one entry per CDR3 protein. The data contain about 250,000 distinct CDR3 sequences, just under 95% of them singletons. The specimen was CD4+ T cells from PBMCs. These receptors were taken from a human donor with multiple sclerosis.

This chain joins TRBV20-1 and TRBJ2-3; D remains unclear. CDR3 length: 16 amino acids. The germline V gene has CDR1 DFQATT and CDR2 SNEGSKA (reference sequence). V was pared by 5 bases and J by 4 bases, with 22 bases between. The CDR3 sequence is CSAPTRQRAAPDTQYF. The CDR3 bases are TGCAGTGCTCCCACGCGGCAACGCGCCGCCCCAGATACGCAGTATTTT.

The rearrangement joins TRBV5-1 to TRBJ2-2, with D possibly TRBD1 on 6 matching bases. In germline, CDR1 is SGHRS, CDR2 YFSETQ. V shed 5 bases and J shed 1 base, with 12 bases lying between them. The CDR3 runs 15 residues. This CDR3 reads CASSLPGQNTGELFF. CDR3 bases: TGCGCCAGCAGTCTTCCGGGACAGAACACCGGGGAGCTGTTTTTT.

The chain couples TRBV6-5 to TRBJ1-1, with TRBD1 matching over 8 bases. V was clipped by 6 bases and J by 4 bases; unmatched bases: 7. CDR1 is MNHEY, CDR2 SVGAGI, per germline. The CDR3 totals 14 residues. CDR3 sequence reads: CASRSTGGFTEAFF. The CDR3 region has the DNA TGTGCCAGCAGATCCACAGGGGGTTTCACTGAAGCTTTCTTT.

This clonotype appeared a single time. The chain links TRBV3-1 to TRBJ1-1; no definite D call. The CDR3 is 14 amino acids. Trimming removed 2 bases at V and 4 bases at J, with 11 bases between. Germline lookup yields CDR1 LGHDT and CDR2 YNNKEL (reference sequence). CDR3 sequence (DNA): TGTGCCAGCAGCCAATCATACGTTGGCACTGAAGCTTTCTTT. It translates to CASSQSYVGTEAFF.

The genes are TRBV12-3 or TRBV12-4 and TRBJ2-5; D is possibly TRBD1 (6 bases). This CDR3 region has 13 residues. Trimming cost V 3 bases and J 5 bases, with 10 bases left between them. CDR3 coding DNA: TGTGCCAGCAGTTTGGGGCAGGGGGAGACCCAGTACTTC. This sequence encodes CASSLGQGETQYF.

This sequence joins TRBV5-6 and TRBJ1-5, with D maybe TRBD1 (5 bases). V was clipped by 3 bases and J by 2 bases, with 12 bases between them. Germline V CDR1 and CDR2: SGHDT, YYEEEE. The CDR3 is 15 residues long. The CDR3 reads CASSSGLVGNQPQHF. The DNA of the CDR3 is TGTGCCAGCAGCTCAGGGTTGGTGGGCAATCAGCCCCAGCATTTT.

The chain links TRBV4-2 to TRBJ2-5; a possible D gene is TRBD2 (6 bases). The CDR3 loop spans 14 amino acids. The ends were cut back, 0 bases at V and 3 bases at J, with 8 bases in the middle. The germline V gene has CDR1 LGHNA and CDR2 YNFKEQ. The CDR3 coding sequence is TGTGCCAGCAGCCAAGACAAGCGGGAAGAGACCCAGTACTTC. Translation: CASSQDKREETQYF.

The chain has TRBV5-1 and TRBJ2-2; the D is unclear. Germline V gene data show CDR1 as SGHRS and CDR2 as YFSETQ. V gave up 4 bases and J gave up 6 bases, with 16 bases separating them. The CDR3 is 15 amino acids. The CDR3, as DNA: TGCGCCAGCAGCCCGGACGGGCAATGGGCCGGGGAGCTGTTTTTT. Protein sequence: CASSPDGQWAGELFF.

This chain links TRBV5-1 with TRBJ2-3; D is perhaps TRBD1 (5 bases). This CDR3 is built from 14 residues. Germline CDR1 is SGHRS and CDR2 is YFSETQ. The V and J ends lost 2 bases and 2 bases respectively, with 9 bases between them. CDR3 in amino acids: CASSLPTDTDTQYF. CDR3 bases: TGCGCCAGCAGCTTACCGACAGACACAGATACGCAGTATTTT.

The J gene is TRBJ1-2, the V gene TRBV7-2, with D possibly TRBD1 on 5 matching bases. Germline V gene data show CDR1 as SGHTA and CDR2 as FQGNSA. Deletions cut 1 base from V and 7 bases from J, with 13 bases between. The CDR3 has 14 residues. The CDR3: CASSLGSGVGGYTF. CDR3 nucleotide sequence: TGTGCCAGCAGCTTAGGATCGGGGGTCGGTGGCTACACCTTC.

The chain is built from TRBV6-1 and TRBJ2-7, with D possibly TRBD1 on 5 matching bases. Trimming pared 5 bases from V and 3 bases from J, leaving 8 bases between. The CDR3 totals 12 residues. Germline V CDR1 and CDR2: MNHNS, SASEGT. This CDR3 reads CASSTQGYEQYF. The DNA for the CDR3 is TGTGCCAGCAGTACGCAGGGCTACGAGCAGTACTTC.

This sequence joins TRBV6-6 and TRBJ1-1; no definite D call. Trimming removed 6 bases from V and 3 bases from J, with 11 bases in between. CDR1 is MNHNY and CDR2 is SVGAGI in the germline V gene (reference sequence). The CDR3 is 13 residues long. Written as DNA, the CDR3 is TGTGCCAGCAGCGAGGACTATTACACTGAAGCTTTCTTT. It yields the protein CASSEDYYTEAFF.

CDR3: CASSEGLVSPNYGYTF. CDR3 coding DNA: TGTGCCAGCAGTGAAGGTCTTGTGAGCCCTAACTATGGCTACACCTTC. This rearrangement joins TRBV6-1 to TRBJ1-2; no clear D gene. The V end was cut by 1 base, the J end by 0 bases, with 12 bases between. CDR3 length: 16 amino acids. CDR1 and CDR2 (germline): MNHNS, SASEGT.

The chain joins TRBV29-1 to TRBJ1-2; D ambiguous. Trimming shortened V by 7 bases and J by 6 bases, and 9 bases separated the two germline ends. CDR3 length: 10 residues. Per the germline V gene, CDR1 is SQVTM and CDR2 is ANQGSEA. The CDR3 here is CSADFNGYTF. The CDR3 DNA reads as TGCAGCGCTGACTTCAATGGCTACACCTTC.

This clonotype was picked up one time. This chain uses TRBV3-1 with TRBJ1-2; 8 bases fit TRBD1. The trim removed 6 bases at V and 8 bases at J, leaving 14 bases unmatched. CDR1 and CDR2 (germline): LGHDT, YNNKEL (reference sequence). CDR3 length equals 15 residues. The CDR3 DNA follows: TGTGCCAGCAGTCGCAGCGGACAGGGTCGGTACGGCTACACCTTC. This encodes CASSRSGQGRYGYTF.

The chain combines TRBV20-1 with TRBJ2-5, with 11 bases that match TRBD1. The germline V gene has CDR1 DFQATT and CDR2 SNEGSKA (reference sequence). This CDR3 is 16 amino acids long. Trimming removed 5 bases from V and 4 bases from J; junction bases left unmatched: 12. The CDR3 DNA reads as TGCAGTGCTCGACAACCCGGACAGGGGGCGGGAGAGACCCAGTACTTC. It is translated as CSARQPGQGAGETQYF.

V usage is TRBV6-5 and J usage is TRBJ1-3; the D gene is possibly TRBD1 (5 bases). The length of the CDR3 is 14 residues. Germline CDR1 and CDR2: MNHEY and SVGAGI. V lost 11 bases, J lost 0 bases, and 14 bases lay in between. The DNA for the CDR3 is TGTGCCGTCATGGAGGGGTTCTCTGGAAACACCATATATTTT. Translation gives CAVMEGFSGNTIYF.

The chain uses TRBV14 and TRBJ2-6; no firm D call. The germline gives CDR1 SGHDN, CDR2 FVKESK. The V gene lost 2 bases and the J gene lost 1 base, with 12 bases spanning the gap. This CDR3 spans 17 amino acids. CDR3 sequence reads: CASSQTSRASGANVLTF. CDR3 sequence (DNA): TGTGCCAGCAGCCAAACTTCCCGGGCGTCTGGGGCCAACGTCCTGACTTTC.

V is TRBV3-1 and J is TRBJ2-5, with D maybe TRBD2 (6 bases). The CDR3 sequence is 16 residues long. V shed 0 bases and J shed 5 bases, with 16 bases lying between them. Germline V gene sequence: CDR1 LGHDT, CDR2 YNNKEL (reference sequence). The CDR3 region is CASSQDWASEWETQYF. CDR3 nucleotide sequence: TGTGCCAGCAGCCAAGATTGGGCTAGCGAGTGGGAGACCCAGTACTTC.

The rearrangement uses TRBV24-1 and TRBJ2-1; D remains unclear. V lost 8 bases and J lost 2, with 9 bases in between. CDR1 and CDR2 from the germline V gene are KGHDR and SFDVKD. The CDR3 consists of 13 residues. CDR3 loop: CATMSSPYNEQFF. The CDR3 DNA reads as TGTGCCACCATGAGTAGCCCCTACAATGAGCAGTTCTTC.

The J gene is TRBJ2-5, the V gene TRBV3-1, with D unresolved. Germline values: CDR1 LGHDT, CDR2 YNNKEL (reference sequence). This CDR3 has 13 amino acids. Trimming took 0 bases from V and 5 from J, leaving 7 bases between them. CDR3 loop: CASSQDLRETQYF. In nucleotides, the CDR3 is TGTGCCAGCAGCCAAGATCTCAGGGAGACCCAGTACTTC.

The CDR3: CASSLVQGGNQPQHF. The CDR3 DNA follows: TGTGCCAGCAGCTTAGTTCAGGGGGGGAATCAGCCCCAGCATTTT. This chain joins TRBV7-6 and TRBJ1-5; 7 bases line up with TRBD1. This CDR3 spans 15 amino acids. Trimming removed 1 base from V and 4 bases from J; junction bases left unmatched: 4. CDR1 SGHVS and CDR2 FNYEAQ come from the germline V gene.

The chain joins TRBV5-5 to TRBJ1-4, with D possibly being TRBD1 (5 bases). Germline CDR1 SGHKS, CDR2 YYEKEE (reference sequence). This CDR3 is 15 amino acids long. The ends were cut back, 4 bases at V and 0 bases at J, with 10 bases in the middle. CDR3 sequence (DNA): TGTGCCAGCAGCGCTCTGGGGGCAACTAATGAAAAACTGTTTTTT. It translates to CASSALGATNEKLFF.